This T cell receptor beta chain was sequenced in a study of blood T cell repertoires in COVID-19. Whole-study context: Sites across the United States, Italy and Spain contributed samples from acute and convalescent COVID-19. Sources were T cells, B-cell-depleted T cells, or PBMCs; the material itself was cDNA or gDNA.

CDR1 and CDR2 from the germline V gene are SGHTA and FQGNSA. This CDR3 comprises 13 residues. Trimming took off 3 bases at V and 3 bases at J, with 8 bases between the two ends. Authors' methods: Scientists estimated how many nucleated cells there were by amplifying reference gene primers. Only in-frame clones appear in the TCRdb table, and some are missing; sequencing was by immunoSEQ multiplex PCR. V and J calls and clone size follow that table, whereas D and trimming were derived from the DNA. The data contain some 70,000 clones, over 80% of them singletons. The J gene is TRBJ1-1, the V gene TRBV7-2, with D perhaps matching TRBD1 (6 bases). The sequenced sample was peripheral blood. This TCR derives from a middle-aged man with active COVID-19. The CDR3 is CASSLQGHTEAFF. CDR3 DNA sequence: TGTGCCAGCAGCTTGCAGGGGCACACTGAAGCTTTCTTT.